The 16 T cell receptor beta chains below come from one sample, sequenced in a study of cytomegalovirus exposure and HLA in healthy donors. Primers for the PCR totalled 60 Vbeta and 13 Jbeta. The protocol was immunoSEQ multiplex PCR, while the TCRdb copy is restricted to in-frame clones and leaves out a portion. The sample's table shows about 190,000 clones. Specimen: PBMCs. All receptors come from a man aged 30 to 39 in good health and CMV-seronegative.

The chain joins TRBV7-8 to TRBJ2-7; TRBD1 matches at 10 bases. V trimming: 5 bases; J trimming: 0 bases; junction bases outside the gene matches: 7. From germline, CDR1 is SGHVS and CDR2 FQNEAQ. The CDR3 has 16 amino acids. The DNA of the CDR3 is TGTGCCAGCAGCGCCAGGGACAGGGGTTTCTCCTACGAGCAGTACTTC. Protein: CASSARDRGFSYEQYF.

This rearrangement joins TRBV27 to TRBJ2-1, with D perhaps matching TRBD1 (5 bases). Looked up from germline, CDR1 is MNHEY and CDR2 is SMNVEV (reference sequence). V was cut by 7 bases and J by 10 bases, with 11 bases left in between. CDR3 length: 11 residues. The CDR3 coding sequence is TGTGCCAGCACTGGGGCCTGGGAGCAGTTCTTC. Its translation is CASTGAWEQFF.

This rearrangement joins TRBV11-3 to TRBJ1-4, with TRBD1 as a possible D gene (6 bases). Germline CDR1 and CDR2: SGHNT and YENEEA. V shed 4 bases and J shed 5 bases, with 14 bases lying between them. The CDR3 contains 15 residues. CDR3 amino acids: CASSSSDSSNEKLFF. DNA of the CDR3: TGTGCCAGCAGCTCCTCGGACAGCTCAAATGAAAAACTGTTTTTT.

V and J are TRBV5-1 and TRBJ2-7, with 8 bases fitting TRBD2. From germline, CDR1 is SGHRS and CDR2 YFSETQ. The CDR3 is made up of 16 amino acids. V shed 1 base and J 5 bases; nucleotides not matched to a gene: 11. CDR3 region: CASSLWGAGGGNEQYF. Written as DNA, the CDR3 is TGCGCCAGCAGCTTGTGGGGGGCGGGAGGAGGAAACGAGCAGTACTTC.

The rearrangement joins TRBV30 to TRBJ1-4, with D uncertain. Looked up from germline, CDR1 is GTSNPN and CDR2 is SVGIG (reference sequence). The CDR3 is 13 amino acids. V was trimmed by 1 base and J by 5 bases, leaving 8 bases between them. CDR3 coding DNA: TGTGCCTGGAGTGCTCCGGGAAATGAAAAACTGTTTTTT. It codes for CAWSAPGNEKLFF.

The chain recombines TRBV7-2 with TRBJ1-2, with no clear D. CDR3 size: 14 residues. V was cut by 3 bases and J by 4 bases, with 12 bases left in between. Germline loops: CDR1 SGHTA, CDR2 FQGNSA. CDR3 sequence (DNA): TGTGCCAGCAGCTTGTCCAGGCGCCGCTATGGCTACACCTTC. It translates to CASSLSRRRYGYTF.

The chain combines TRBV11-2 with TRBJ1-1; D call uncertain. The CDR3 totals 13 residues. Germline V gene sequence: CDR1 SGHAT, CDR2 FQNNGV. Trimming removed 0 bases from V and 3 bases from J, with 5 bases in between. CDR3 residues: CASSLDRYTEAFF. The DNA for the CDR3 is TGTGCCAGCAGCTTAGACAGATACACTGAAGCTTTCTTT.

The rearrangement joins TRBV7-2 to TRBJ1-5; no reliable D call. Germline assignment: CDR1 SGHTA and CDR2 FQGNSA. Trimming removed 6 bases from V and 6 bases from J, with 12 bases in between. The CDR3 is made up of 13 amino acids. CDR3 region: CASRGPSGQPQHF. CDR3 coding DNA: TGTGCCAGCAGAGGCCCATCAGGTCAGCCCCAGCATTTT.

The genes are TRBV9 and TRBJ1-2; tentative D call: TRBD1 (5 bases). Trimming cost V 6 bases and J 8 bases, with 11 bases left between them. The CDR3 contains 11 residues. Germline CDR1 and CDR2: SGDLS and YYNGEE. The CDR3 reads CASTGAGGYTF. The CDR3, as DNA: TGTGCCAGCACTGGGGCAGGCGGCTACACCTTC.

The chain uses TRBV15 and TRBJ2-7; D ambiguous. The CDR3 contains 13 residues. Trimming removed 0 bases at V and 0 bases at J, with 3 bases between. Germline CDR1 reads LNHNV; CDR2 reads YYDKDF (reference sequence). The CDR3: CATSRDLSYEQYF. The CDR3 DNA sequence: TGTGCCACCAGCAGAGACCTCTCCTACGAGCAGTACTTC. Filled out from reference TRBV15 and TRBJ2-7, the complete variable domain reads DAMVIQNPRYQVTQFGKPVTLSCSQTLNHNVMYWYQQKSSQAPKLLFHYYDKDFNNEADTPDNFQSRRPNTSFCFLDIRSPGLGDTAMYLCATSRDLSYEQYFGPGTRLTVT.

The rearrangement uses TRBV7-9 and TRBJ2-1, with no clear D. This CDR3 is 15 amino acids long. CDR1 and CDR2 from the germline V gene are SEHNR and FQNEAQ (reference sequence). V lost 5 bases to trimming and J lost 3 bases, with 14 bases between them. CDR3 nucleotides: TGTGCCAGCAGCCCCCGAGGAGAGGTCTACAATGAGCAGTTCTTC. It yields the protein CASSPRGEVYNEQFF.

V usage is TRBV7-6 and J usage is TRBJ2-3, with 8 nucleotides matching TRBD1. The CDR3 totals 17 residues. V shed 1 base, J shed 2 bases, and the junction held 8 bases outside the gene matches. CDR1 and CDR2 from the germline V gene are SGHVS and FNYEAQ. CDR3 in DNA: TGTGCCAGCAGCTTAGATGGCCAGGGGGCCTCCACAGATACGCAGTATTTT. Protein sequence: CASSLDGQGASTDTQYF. The whole variable domain, remainder taken from reference TRBV7-6 and TRBJ2-3, is GAGVSQSPRYKVTKRGQDVALRCDPISGHVSLYWYRQALGQGPEFLTYFNYEAQQDKSGLPNDRFSAERPEGSISTLTIQRTEQRDSAMYRCASSLDGQGASTDTQYFGPGTRLTVL.

The chain carries TRBV7-2 and TRBJ1-2; 8 nucleotides match TRBD1. The V segment lost 3 bases and the J segment 2 bases; nucleotides outside the gene matches: 8. CDR3 size: 16 residues. Germline CDR1 reads SGHTA; CDR2 reads FQGNSA. In DNA, the CDR3 is TGTGCCAGCAGCTTCCGCGACCGGACAGGGAACTATGGCTACACCTTC. Encoded protein: CASSFRDRTGNYGYTF.

CDR3 sequence reads: CASSPPAGGGYGYTF. Here the CDR3 DNA reads TGTGCCAGCAGCCCCCCAGCAGGGGGAGGCTATGGCTACACCTTC. This chain connects TRBV5-6 to TRBJ1-2, with TRBD1 matching 7 bases. This CDR3 comprises 15 residues. From germline, CDR1 is SGHDT and CDR2 YYEEEE. After removal of 4 bases from V and 4 bases from J, the junction contained 10 bases not matched to a gene.

The chain combines TRBV6-5 with TRBJ2-7; 7 bases align to TRBD2. This CDR3 has 16 amino acids. Germline values: CDR1 MNHEY, CDR2 SVGAGI. V shed 2 bases, J shed 4 bases, and the junction held 11 bases outside the gene matches. CDR3 amino acids: CASSYGGGTGSYEQYF. The CDR3 nucleotides read TGTGCCAGCAGTTACGGGGGGGGGACGGGGTCTTACGAGCAGTACTTC.

This chain links TRBV28 with TRBJ2-5; 8 bases line up with TRBD1. Germline trimming cut 8 bases from V and 5 bases from J; bases unmatched to any gene: 13. Germline CDR1 is MDHEN and CDR2 is SYDVKM. The CDR3 is made up of 15 amino acids. The DNA for the CDR3 is TGTGCCAGCGGCCAGGGGGCGTCTGGGGGGGAGACCCAGTACTTC. Translating gives CASGQGASGGETQYF.